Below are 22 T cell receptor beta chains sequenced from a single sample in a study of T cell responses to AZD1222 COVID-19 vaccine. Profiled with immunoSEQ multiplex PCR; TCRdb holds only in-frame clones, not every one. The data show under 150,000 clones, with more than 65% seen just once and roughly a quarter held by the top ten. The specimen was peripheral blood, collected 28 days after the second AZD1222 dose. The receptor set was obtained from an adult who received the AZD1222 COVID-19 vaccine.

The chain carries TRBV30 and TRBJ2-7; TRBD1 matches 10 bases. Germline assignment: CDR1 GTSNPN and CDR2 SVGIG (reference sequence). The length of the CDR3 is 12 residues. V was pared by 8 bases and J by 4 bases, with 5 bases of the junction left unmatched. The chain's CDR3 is CASRDRGYEQYF. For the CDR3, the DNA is TGTGCCAGCCGGGACAGGGGATACGAGCAGTACTTC. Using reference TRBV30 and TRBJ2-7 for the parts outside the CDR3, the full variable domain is SQTIHQWPATLVQPVGSPLSLECTVEGTSNPNLYWYRQAAGRGLQLLFYSVGIGQISSEVPQNLSASRPQDRQFILSSKKLLLSDSGFYLCASRDRGYEQYFGPGTRLTVT.

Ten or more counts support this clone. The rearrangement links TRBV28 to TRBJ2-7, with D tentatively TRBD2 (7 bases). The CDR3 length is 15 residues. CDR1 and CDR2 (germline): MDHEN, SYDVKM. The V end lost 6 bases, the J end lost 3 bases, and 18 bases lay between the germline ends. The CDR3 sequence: CASRFGRGTFYEQYF. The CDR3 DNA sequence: TGTGCCAGCAGGTTTGGGAGGGGGACTTTCTACGAGCAGTACTTC. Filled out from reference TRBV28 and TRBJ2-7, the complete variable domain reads DVKVTQSSRYLVKRTGEKVFLECVQDMDHENMFWYRQDPGLGLRLIYFSYDVKMKEKGDIPEGYSVSREKKERFSLILESASTNQTSMYLCASRFGRGTFYEQYFGPGTRLTVT.

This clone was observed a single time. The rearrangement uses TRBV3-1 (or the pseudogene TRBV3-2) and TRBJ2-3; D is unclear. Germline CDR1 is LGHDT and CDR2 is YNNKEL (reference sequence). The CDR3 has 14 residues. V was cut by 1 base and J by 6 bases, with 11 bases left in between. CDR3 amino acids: CASSQASTSDTQYF. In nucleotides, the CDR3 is TGTGCCAGCAGCCAAGCAAGTACTTCCGATACGCAGTATTTT.

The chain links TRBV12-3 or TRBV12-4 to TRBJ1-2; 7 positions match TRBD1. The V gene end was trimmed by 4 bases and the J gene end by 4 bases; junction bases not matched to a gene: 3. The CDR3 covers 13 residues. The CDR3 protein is CASSSGGAYGYTF. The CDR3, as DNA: TGTGCCAGCAGTTCAGGGGGGGCCTATGGCTACACCTTC.

The CDR3 DNA follows: TGTGCCAGCAGCCGTATCGGGGCTCTAGCCGGGGAGCTGTTTTTT. This sequence encodes CASSRIGALAGELFF. The chain links TRBV5-6 to TRBJ2-2; D is perhaps TRBD1 or TRBD2 (5 bases each). The CDR3 consists of 15 residues. CDR1 is SGHDT, CDR2 YYEEEE, per germline. The V and J ends lost 4 bases and 6 bases respectively, with 16 bases between them.

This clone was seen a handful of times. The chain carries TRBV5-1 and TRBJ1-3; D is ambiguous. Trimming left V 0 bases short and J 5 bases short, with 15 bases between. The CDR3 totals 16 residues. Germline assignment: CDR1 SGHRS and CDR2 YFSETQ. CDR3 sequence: CASSLDYTETRNTIYF. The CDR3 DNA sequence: TGCGCCAGCAGCTTGGATTATACAGAGACCAGAAACACCATATATTTT. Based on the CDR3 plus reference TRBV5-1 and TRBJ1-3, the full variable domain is KAGVTQTPRYLIKTRGQQVTLSCSPISGHRSVSWYQQTPGQGLQFLFEYFSETQRNKGNFPGRFSGRQFSNSRSEMNVSTLELGDSALYLCASSLDYTETRNTIYFGEGSWLTVV.

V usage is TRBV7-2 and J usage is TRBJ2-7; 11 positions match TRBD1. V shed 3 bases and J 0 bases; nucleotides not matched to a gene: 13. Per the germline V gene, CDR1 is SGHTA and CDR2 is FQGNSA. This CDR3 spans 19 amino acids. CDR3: CASSFRTGGTRINSYEQYF. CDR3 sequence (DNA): TGTGCCAGCAGCTTCAGGACAGGGGGCACTCGGATCAACTCCTACGAGCAGTACTTC. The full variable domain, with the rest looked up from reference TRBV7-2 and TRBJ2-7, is GAGVSQSPSNKVTEKGKDVELRCDPISGHTALYWYRQSLGQGLEFLIYFQGNSAPDKSGLPSDRFSAERTGGSVSTLTIQRTQQEDSAVYLCASSFRTGGTRINSYEQYFGPGTRLTVT.

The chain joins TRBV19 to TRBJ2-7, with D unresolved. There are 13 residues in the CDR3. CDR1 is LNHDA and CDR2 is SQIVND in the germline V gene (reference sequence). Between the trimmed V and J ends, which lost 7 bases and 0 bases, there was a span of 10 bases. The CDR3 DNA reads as TGTGCCAGTACCCGACCGGGCTCCTACGAGCAGTACTTC. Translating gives CASTRPGSYEQYF.

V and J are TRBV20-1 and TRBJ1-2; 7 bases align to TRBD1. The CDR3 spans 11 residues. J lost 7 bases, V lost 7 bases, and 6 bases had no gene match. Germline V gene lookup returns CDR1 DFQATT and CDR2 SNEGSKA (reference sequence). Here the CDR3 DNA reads TGCAGTGGTCGACAGGGCGGTGGCTACACCTTC. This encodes CSGRQGGGYTF.

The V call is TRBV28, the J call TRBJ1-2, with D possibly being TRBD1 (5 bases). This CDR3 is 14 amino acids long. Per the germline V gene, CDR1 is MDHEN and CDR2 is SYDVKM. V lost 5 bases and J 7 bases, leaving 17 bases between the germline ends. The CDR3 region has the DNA TGTGCCAGCAGTGCAGGGCTCCAAATCGTTGGCTACACCTTC. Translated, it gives CASSAGLQIVGYTF.

The CDR3 coding sequence is TGTGCCAGCAGCCTAGGGCCGGCGTATGGCTACACCTTC. The encoded protein is CASSLGPAYGYTF. The rearrangement links TRBV7-3 to TRBJ1-2; D not certain. V gave up 5 bases and J gave up 5 bases, with 12 bases separating them. The CDR3 is 13 amino acids. The germline CDR1 and CDR2 sequences are SGHTA and FQGTGA.

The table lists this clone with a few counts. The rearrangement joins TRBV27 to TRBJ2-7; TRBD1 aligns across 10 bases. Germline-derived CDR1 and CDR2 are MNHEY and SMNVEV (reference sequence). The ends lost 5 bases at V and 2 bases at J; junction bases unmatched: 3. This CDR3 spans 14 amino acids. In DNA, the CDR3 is TGTGCCAGCAGTCGGACAGGGGGGGCCTACGAGCAGTACTTC. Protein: CASSRTGGAYEQYF.

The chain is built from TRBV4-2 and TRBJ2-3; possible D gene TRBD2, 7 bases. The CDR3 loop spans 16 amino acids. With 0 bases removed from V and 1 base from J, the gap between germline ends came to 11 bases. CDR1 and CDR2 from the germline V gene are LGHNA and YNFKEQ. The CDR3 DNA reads TGTGCCAGCAGCCAAGATACGGGGGGCGGCACAGATACGCAGTATTTT. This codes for CASSQDTGGGTDTQYF.

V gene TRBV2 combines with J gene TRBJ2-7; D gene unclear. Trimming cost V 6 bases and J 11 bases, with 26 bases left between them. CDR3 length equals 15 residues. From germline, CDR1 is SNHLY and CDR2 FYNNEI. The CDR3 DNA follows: TGTGCCAGCAGAGGAGATACTACCACTCCTACGAGCAAGTACTTC. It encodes CASRGDTTTPTSKYF.

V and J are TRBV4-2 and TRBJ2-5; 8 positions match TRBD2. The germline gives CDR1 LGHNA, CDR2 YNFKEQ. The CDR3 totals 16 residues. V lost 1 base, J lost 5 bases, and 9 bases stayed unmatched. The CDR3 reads CASSQGVSGDRETQYF. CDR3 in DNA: TGTGCCAGCAGCCAAGGGGTTAGCGGGGACCGTGAGACCCAGTACTTC.

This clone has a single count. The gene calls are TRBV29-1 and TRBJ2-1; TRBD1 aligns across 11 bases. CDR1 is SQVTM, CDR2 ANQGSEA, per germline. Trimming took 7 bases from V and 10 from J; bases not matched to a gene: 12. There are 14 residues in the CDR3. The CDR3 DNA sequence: TGCAGCGATGTCGGGGACAGGGGGAGAGGGGAGCAGTTCTTC. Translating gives CSDVGDRGRGEQFF.

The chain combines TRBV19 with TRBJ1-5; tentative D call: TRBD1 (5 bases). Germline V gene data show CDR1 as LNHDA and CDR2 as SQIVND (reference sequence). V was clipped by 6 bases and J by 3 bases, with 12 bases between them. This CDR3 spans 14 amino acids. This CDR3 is CASSIRDSNQPQHF. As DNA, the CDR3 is TGTGCCAGTAGCATCCGGGACTCCAATCAGCCCCAGCATTTT.

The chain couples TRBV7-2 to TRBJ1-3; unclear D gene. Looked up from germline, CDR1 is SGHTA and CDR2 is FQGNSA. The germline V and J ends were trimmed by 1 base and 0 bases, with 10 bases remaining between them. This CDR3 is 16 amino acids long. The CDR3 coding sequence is TGTGCCAGCAGCTTAGAGGGAAACCCCTCTGGAAACACCATATATTTT. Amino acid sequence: CASSLEGNPSGNTIYF.

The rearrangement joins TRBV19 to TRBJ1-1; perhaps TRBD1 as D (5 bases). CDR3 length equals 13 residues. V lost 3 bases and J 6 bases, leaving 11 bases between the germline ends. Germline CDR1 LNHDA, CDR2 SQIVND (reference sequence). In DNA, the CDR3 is TGTGCCAGTAGTATTCAGGGATGGCCTGAAGCTTTCTTT. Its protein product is CASSIQGWPEAFF.

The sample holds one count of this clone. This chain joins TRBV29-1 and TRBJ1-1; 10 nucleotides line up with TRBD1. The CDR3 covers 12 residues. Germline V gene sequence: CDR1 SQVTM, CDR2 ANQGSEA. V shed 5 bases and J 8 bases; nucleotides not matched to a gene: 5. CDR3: CSVTRDRGEAFF. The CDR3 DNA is TGCAGCGTTACCCGGGACAGGGGAGAAGCTTTCTTT.

CDR3 residues: CATSDLRQGYEQFF. The CDR3 DNA reads TGTGCCACCAGTGATTTGCGACAGGGCTATGAGCAGTTCTTC. The V and J genes are TRBV24-1 and TRBJ2-1; 7 positions match TRBD1. Germline V CDR1 and CDR2: KGHDR, SFDVKD. V trimming: 0 bases; J trimming: 8 bases; junction bases outside the gene matches: 3. The CDR3 has 14 residues.

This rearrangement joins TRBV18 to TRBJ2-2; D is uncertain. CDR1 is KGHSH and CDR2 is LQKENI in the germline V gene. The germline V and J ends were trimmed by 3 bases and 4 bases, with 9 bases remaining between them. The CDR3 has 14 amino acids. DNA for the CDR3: TGTGCCAGCTCACCCCCTTCGGTCACCGGGGAGCTGTTTTTT. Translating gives CASSPPSVTGELFF.